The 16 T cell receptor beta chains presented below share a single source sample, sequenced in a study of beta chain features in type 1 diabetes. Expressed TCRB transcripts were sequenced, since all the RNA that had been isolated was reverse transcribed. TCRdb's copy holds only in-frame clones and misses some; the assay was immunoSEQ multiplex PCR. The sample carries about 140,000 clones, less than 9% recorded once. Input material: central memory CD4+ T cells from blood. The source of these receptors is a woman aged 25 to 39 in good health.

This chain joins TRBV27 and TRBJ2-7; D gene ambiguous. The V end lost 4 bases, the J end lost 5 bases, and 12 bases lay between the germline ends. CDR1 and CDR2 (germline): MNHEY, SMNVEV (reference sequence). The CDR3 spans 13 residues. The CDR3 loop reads CASSSPSGHEQYF. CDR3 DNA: TGTGCCAGCAGTTCCCCCTCAGGCCACGAGCAGTACTTC.

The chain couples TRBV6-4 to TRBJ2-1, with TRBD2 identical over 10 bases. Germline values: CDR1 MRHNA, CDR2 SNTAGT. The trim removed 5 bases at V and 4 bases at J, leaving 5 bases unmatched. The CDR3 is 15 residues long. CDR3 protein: CASSKAGGLYNEQFF. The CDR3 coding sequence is TGTGCCAGCAGTAAAGCGGGAGGGCTTTACAATGAGCAGTTCTTC.

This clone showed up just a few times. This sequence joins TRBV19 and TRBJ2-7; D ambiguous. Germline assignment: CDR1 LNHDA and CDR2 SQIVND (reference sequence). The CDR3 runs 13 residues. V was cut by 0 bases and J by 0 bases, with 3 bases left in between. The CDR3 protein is CASSIESSYEQYF. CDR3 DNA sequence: TGTGCCAGTAGTATAGAGAGCTCCTACGAGCAGTACTTC.

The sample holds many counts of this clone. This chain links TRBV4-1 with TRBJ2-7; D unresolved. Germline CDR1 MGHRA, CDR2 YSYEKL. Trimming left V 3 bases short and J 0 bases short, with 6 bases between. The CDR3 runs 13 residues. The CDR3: CASSQESSYEQYF. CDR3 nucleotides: TGCGCCAGCAGCCAGGAGAGCTCCTACGAGCAGTACTTC.

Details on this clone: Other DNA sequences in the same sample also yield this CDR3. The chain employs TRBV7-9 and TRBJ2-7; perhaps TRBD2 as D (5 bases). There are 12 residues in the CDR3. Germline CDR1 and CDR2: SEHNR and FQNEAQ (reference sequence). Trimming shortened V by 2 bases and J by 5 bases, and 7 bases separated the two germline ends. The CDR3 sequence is CASSLTGNEQYF. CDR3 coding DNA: TGTGCCAGCAGCTTAACCGGGAACGAGCAGTACTTC.

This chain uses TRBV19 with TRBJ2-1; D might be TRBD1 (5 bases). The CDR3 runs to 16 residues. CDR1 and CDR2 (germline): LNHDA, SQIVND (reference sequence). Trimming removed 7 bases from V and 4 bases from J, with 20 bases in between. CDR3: CASITTAPTVYNEQFF. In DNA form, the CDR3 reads TGTGCCAGTATCACGACAGCCCCAACCGTATACAATGAGCAGTTCTTC.

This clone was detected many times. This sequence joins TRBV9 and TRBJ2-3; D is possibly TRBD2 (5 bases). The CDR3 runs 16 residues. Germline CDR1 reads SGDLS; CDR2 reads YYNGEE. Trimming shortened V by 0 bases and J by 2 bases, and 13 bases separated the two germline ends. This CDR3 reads CASSVGLAKITDTQYF. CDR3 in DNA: TGTGCCAGCAGCGTAGGGCTAGCAAAGATCACAGATACGCAGTATTTT.

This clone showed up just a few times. The chain's CDR3 is CASSSTSGRAYEQYF. Written as DNA, the CDR3 is TGTGCCAGCAGTTCGACTAGCGGGAGGGCCTACGAGCAGTACTTC. The V call is TRBV28, the J call TRBJ2-7; 14 bases agree with TRBD2. Per germline, CDR1 MDHEN and CDR2 SYDVKM. The CDR3 has 15 residues. J lost 2 bases, V lost 4 bases, and 1 base had no gene match.

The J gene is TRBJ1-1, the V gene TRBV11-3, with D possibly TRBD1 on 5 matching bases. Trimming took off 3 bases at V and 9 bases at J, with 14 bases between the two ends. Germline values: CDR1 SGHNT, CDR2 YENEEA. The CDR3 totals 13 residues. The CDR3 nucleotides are TGTGCCAGCAGCTTTTCAGGGAATCAAAAAGCTTTCTTT. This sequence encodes CASSFSGNQKAFF. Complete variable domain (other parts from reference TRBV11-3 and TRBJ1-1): EAGVVQSPRYKIIEKKQPVAFWCNPISGHNTLYWYLQNLGQGPELLIRYENEEAVDDSQLPKDRFSAERLKGVDSTLKIQPAELGDSAVYLCASSFSGNQKAFFGQGTRLTVV.

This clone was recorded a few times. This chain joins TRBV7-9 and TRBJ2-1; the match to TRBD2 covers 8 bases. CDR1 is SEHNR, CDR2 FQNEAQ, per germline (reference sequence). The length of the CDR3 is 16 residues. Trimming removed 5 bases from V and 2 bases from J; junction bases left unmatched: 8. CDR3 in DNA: TGTGCCAGCAGCCTTCGAAGCGGGAGCGCCTACAATGAGCAGTTCTTC. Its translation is CASSLRSGSAYNEQFF.

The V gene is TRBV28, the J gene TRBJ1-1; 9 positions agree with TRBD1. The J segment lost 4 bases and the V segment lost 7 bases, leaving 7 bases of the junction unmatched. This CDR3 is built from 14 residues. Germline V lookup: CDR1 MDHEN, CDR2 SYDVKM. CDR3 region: CASTDGQGSTEAFF. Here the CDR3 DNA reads TGTGCCAGCACCGACGGACAGGGGAGCACTGAAGCTTTCTTT.

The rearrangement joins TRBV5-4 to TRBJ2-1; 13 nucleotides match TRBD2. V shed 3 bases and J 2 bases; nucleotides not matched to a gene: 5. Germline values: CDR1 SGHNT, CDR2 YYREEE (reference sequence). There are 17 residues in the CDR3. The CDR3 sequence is CASSSGLAGEPYNEQFF. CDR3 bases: TGTGCCAGCAGCTCCGGACTAGCGGGAGAACCCTACAATGAGCAGTTCTTC.

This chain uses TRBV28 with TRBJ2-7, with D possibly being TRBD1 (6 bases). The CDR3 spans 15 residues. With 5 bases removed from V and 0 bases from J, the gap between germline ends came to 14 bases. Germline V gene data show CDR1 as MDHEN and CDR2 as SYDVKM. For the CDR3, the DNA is TGTGCCAGCAGTCTCCTACAGGGACCCTCCTACGAGCAGTACTTC. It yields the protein CASSLLQGPSYEQYF.

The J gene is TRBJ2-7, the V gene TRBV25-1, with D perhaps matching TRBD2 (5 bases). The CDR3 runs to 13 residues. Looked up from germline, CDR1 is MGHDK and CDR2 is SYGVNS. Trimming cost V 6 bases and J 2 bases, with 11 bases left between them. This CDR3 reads CASSRSGTYEQYF. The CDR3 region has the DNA TGTGCCAGCAGCCGGAGCGGAACCTACGAGCAGTACTTC.

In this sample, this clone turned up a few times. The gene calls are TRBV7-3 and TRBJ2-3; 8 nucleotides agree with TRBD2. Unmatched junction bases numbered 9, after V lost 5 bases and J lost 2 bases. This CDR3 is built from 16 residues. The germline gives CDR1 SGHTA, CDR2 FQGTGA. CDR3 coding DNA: TGTGCCAGCAGCGACCAACTAGCGGCCGTCACAGATACGCAGTATTTT. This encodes CASSDQLAAVTDTQYF.

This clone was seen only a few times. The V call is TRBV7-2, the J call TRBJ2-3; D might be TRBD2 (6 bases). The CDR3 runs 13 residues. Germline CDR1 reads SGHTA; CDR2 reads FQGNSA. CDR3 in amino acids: CAEGRALEDTQYF. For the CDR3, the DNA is TGTGCGGAGGGGCGAGCTCTTGAGGATACGCAGTATTTT.